This T cell receptor (beta chain) was found in a study of blood T cell repertoires in COVID-19. Clones were read by immunoSEQ multiplex PCR, and TCRdb kept only the in-frame ones, dropping some. The table records some 11,000 clones, around 75% of them present only once. This clone has only one observation. The germline V gene encodes CDR1 SGHRS and CDR2 YFSETQ. The V gene lost 7 bases and the J gene lost 0 bases, with 17 bases spanning the gap. The CDR3 has 17 residues. The origin of this receptor is a man in his 70s with active COVID-19. This chain links TRBV5-1 with TRBJ2-6, with D possibly TRBD1 on 5 matching bases. The sequenced material came from peripheral blood. The CDR3 sequence: CASALRQGISGANVLTF. As DNA, the CDR3 is TGCGCCAGCGCCCTTCGTCAGGGTATCTCTGGGGCCAACGTCCTGACTTTC.